The 29 T cell receptor beta chains listed next were all sequenced from one sample in a study of Ad26.COV2.S vaccination and SARS-CoV-2 variants. As for treatment: some 19 received Ad26.COV2.S at low or high dose, single or two shots; about five received placebo; per-sample allocation not given. It was on day 63 after the first vaccine or placebo injection that samples were taken. Sequencing used immunoSEQ multiplex PCR; TCRdb keeps in-frame clones, though not all of them. The top ten hold 9.5% to 15% of the sample, which has approximately 480,000 clones, roughly 87% seen once. The sequences come from peripheral blood, collected in a trial of Ad26.COV2.S vaccine versus placebo. The receptors originated from a person aged 18-65 years who received the Ad26.COV2.S COVID-19 vaccine or a placebo.

The V call is TRBV3-1 (or the pseudogene TRBV3-2), the J call TRBJ2-3; D is perhaps TRBD1 or TRBD2 (5 bases each). CDR1 and CDR2 from the germline V gene are LGHDT and YNNKEL (reference sequence). Trimming shortened V by 2 bases and J by 0 bases, and 9 bases separated the two germline ends. There are 15 residues in the CDR3. CDR3 sequence: CASSQKRGSTDTQYF. In DNA form, the CDR3 reads TGTGCCAGCAGCCAAAAGAGGGGTAGCACAGATACGCAGTATTTT.

The V call is TRBV15, the J call TRBJ2-5; D is unclear. The V end was cut by 3 bases, the J end by 2 bases, with 7 bases between. Germline V gives CDR1 LNHNV, CDR2 YYDKDF (reference sequence). CDR3 length: 13 amino acids. CDR3 in amino acids: CATSRGLQETQYF. The CDR3 DNA reads as TGTGCCACCAGCAGGGGTCTACAAGAGACCCAGTACTTC.

The chain links TRBV5-4 to TRBJ2-3; TRBD2 agrees at 13 bases. CDR3 size: 14 residues. With 9 bases clipped from V and 4 bases from J, the junction kept 5 bases outside the gene matches. The germline V gene has CDR1 SGHNT and CDR2 YYREEE (reference sequence). CDR3 protein: CATDTSGGADTQYF. The CDR3 nucleotides read TGTGCCACTGACACTAGCGGGGGGGCAGATACGCAGTATTTT.

This sequence joins TRBV28 and TRBJ2-7; no clear D gene. The V and J ends lost 6 bases and 0 bases respectively, with 15 bases between them. This CDR3 has 15 amino acids. Germline CDR1 MDHEN, CDR2 SYDVKM. CDR3 bases: TGTGCCAGCAGCTTAAGCCCGCCCAACTCCTACGAGCAGTACTTC. As protein: CASSLSPPNSYEQYF.

The V call is TRBV6-2 or TRBV6-3, the J call TRBJ2-7; 13 bases are a match to TRBD2. Germline values: CDR1 MNHEY, CDR2 SVGEGT. Trimming cost V 2 bases and J 4 bases; bases outside gene matches: 2. The CDR3 length is 15 residues. CDR3 nucleotides: TGTGCCAGCAGTTACGGGACTAGCGGGACGTACGAGCAGTACTTC. Residues: CASSYGTSGTYEQYF.

CDR3 sequence: CASSALGFPTEAFF. The CDR3 DNA reads TGTGCCAGCAGCGCACTGGGGTTCCCCACTGAAGCTTTCTTT. The rearrangement uses TRBV7-9 and TRBJ1-1; D is uncertain. V shed 5 bases and J shed 4 bases, with 14 bases lying between them. Germline CDR1 reads SEHNR; CDR2 reads FQNEAQ (reference sequence). CDR3 length equals 14 residues.

V and J are TRBV11-1 and TRBJ2-1; D not resolved. Germline loops: CDR1 SGHAT, CDR2 FQDESV (reference sequence). This CDR3 has 13 residues. Trimming left V 5 bases short and J 9 bases short, with 14 bases between. The CDR3 region is CASSPRLHGEQFF. The DNA of the CDR3 is TGTGCCAGCAGCCCTAGACTCCACGGTGAGCAGTTCTTC.

The chain links TRBV5-1 to TRBJ2-1; D may be TRBD1 or TRBD2 (5 bases each). Germline V gene sequence: CDR1 SGHRS, CDR2 YFSETQ. V lost 0 bases, J lost 6 bases, and 13 bases lay in between. This CDR3 region has 15 residues. CDR3 nucleotides: TGCGCCAGCAGCTTGGAGGGACCGACTATCAATGAGCAGTTCTTC. Translated: CASSLEGPTINEQFF. Filled out from reference TRBV5-1 and TRBJ2-1, the complete variable domain reads KAGVTQTPRYLIKTRGQQVTLSCSPISGHRSVSWYQQTPGQGLQFLFEYFSETQRNKGNFPGRFSGRQFSNSRSEMNVSTLELGDSALYLCASSLEGPTINEQFFGPGTRLTVL.

This chain links TRBV7-3 with TRBJ2-1; D may correspond to TRBD1 or TRBD2 (7 bases each). The germline CDR1 and CDR2 sequences are SGHTA and FQGTGA. V was shortened by 4 bases and J by 9 bases, with 16 bases between the two germline ends. CDR3 size: 14 residues. The CDR3 DNA follows: TGTGCCAGCAGCTCTAGCGGACCAGGGGGTGAGCAGTTCTTC. This sequence encodes CASSSSGPGGEQFF.

The chain combines TRBV14 with TRBJ1-4; unclear D gene. The germline gives CDR1 SGHDN, CDR2 FVKESK. This CDR3 has 13 residues. Trimming shortened V by 8 bases and J by 5 bases, and 12 bases separated the two germline ends. CDR3 residues: CASARSQNEKLFF. DNA for the CDR3: TGTGCCAGCGCCCGCAGCCAAAATGAAAAACTGTTTTTT.

The chain carries TRBV29-1 and TRBJ2-1; a possible D gene is TRBD1 (5 bases). Deletions cut 3 bases from V and 12 bases from J, with 15 bases between. This CDR3 has 12 residues. The germline CDR1 and CDR2 sequences are SQVTM and ANQGSEA. CDR3: CSVEGGPTGQFF. The CDR3 coding sequence is TGCAGCGTTGAGGGTGGGCCTACAGGGCAGTTCTTC.

This rearrangement joins TRBV19 to TRBJ1-1, with a possible D match to TRBD1 (6 bases). The germline gives CDR1 LNHDA, CDR2 SQIVND (reference sequence). The ends were cut back, 8 bases at V and 5 bases at J, with 18 bases in the middle. The CDR3 has 14 amino acids. The CDR3 loop reads CASSGQLLTTEAFF. CDR3 sequence (DNA): TGTGCCAGTTCAGGACAGCTGTTAACAACTGAAGCTTTCTTT.

A few counts support this clone. This chain joins TRBV29-1 and TRBJ1-2, with D tentatively TRBD1 (6 bases). The CDR3 covers 15 residues. Per the germline V gene, CDR1 is SQVTM and CDR2 is ANQGSEA. The V end was cut by 3 bases, the J end by 2 bases, with 16 bases between. CDR3 region: CSVDRSRGQNYGYTF. CDR3 nucleotide sequence: TGCAGCGTTGACCGAAGCCGGGGGCAGAACTATGGCTACACCTTC.

This clone was detected only once. The chain carries TRBV6-2 or TRBV6-3 and TRBJ2-7; unclear D gene. Trimming removed 6 bases from V and 5 bases from J, with 8 bases in between. Germline CDR1 and CDR2: MNHEY and SVGEGT. The CDR3 extends over 11 amino acids. The CDR3 sequence is CASSPPDEQYF. The CDR3 DNA is TGTGCCAGCAGCCCACCCGACGAGCAGTACTTC.

The genes are TRBV3-1 (or the pseudogene TRBV3-2) and TRBJ2-1; 8 nucleotides line up with TRBD2. This CDR3 spans 15 amino acids. After removal of 6 bases from V and 4 bases from J, the junction contained 8 bases not matched to a gene. The germline CDR1 and CDR2 sequences are LGHDT and YNNKEL (reference sequence). Written as DNA, the CDR3 is TGTGCCAGCAGGGATCTAGCGGGCCGATACAATGAGCAGTTCTTC. As protein: CASRDLAGRYNEQFF.

The genes are TRBV21-1 and TRBJ2-2; the listed D gene, TRBD1, was not tested against the DNA. TRBV21-1 is assigned pseudogene status. There are 19 residues in the CDR3. CDR3 in amino acids: CASSKWTGGTSPNTGELFF. The CDR3 nucleotides read TGTGCCAGCAGCAAATGGACAGGAGGAACGAGCCCGAACACCGGGGAGCTGTTTTTT.

This clone came up once. The DNA for the CDR3 is TGTGCCAGTAGTATGATGGCAGGGCTCACTGAAGCTTTCTTT. Protein sequence: CASSMMAGLTEAFF. The chain is built from TRBV19 and TRBJ1-1, with a weak D call TRBD1 (5 bases). From germline, CDR1 is LNHDA and CDR2 SQIVND (reference sequence). The CDR3 runs 14 residues. The V end lost 3 bases, the J end lost 4 bases, and 12 bases lay between the germline ends.

This clone appeared a single time. V usage is TRBV12-3 or TRBV12-4 and J usage is TRBJ1-2; no reliable D call. The CDR3 totals 12 residues. V lost 6 bases and J lost 8, with 13 bases in between. This CDR3 reads CASSLGVVGYTF. DNA for the CDR3: TGTGCCAGCAGCCTCGGAGTCGTCGGCTACACCTTC.

To note about this clone: At one boundary the junction diverges from the germline segment, which might be a read error. This rearrangement joins TRBV10-3 to TRBJ2-2, with 7 bases lining up with TRBD1. The CDR3 extends over 14 amino acids. Per the germline V gene, CDR1 is ENHRY and CDR2 is SYGVKD. CDR3 region: CAILQTGNAGELFF. DNA of the CDR3: TGTGCCATCCTCCAGACAGGGAACGCCGGGGAGCTGTTTTTT.

The chain has TRBV18 and TRBJ2-6; D is undetermined. Trimming took off 2 bases at V and 5 bases at J, with 13 bases between the two ends. CDR3 length: 16 amino acids. Per the germline V gene, CDR1 is KGHSH and CDR2 is LQKENI. The CDR3 bases are TGTGCCAGCTCACCAAACGGCAATTCCTGGGCCAACGTCCTGACTTTC. Translated, it gives CASSPNGNSWANVLTF.

The V call is TRBV6-1, the J call TRBJ1-5; D remains ambiguous. There are 17 residues in the CDR3. Germline V gene lookup returns CDR1 MNHNS and CDR2 SASEGT. The V end lost 0 bases, the J end lost 1 base, and 13 bases lay between the germline ends. The CDR3 is CASSEALRRVSNQPQHF. In nucleotides, the CDR3 is TGTGCCAGCAGTGAAGCGTTACGGAGGGTGAGCAATCAGCCCCAGCATTTT.

This sequence joins TRBV7-3 and TRBJ2-2; no definite D call. Germline-derived CDR1 and CDR2 are SGHTA and FQGTGA. The CDR3 covers 14 residues. Trimming took 5 bases from V and 5 from J, leaving 12 bases between them. This CDR3 reads CASSQLGITGELFF. Written as DNA, the CDR3 is TGTGCCAGCAGCCAATTAGGGATAACCGGGGAGCTGTTTTTT.

The chain is built from TRBV3-1 (or the pseudogene TRBV3-2) and TRBJ2-1; 9 bases match TRBD2. V shed 1 base, J shed 2 bases, and the junction held 3 bases outside the gene matches. The germline V gene encodes CDR1 LGHDT and CDR2 YNNKEL (reference sequence). The CDR3 consists of 16 residues. CDR3 sequence: CASSQGLAGTYNEQFF. CDR3 nucleotides: TGTGCCAGCAGCCAAGGCCTAGCGGGGACCTACAATGAGCAGTTCTTC.

This clone was recorded only once. The J gene is TRBJ1-1, the V gene TRBV11-2; a possible D gene is TRBD1 (6 bases). The germline V and J ends were trimmed by 5 bases and 6 bases, with 13 bases remaining between them. The CDR3 runs to 13 residues. The V gene's germline CDR1 is SGHAT and CDR2 FQNNGV. The CDR3 region has the DNA TGTGCCAGCAGCATCGACCCAGGGGCTGAAGCTTTCTTT. Encoded protein: CASSIDPGAEAFF.

The V and J genes are TRBV19 and TRBJ2-7; 9 positions agree with TRBD1. Looked up from germline, CDR1 is LNHDA and CDR2 is SQIVND (reference sequence). Trimming removed 5 bases from V and 6 bases from J; junction bases left unmatched: 11. This CDR3 is built from 15 residues. CDR3 protein: CASSVVVGQGAEQYF. The DNA of the CDR3 is TGTGCCAGTAGTGTGGTGGTGGGACAGGGAGCCGAGCAGTACTTC.

This sequence joins TRBV13 and TRBJ2-7; 11 bases fit TRBD2. Germline CDR1 PRHDT, CDR2 FYEKMQ (reference sequence). Trimming cost V 2 bases and J 2 bases; bases outside gene matches: 8. The CDR3 length is 17 residues. The CDR3 reads CASSLLQGTSGAYEQYF. The CDR3 nucleotides are TGTGCCAGCAGCTTACTTCAGGGGACTAGCGGTGCCTACGAGCAGTACTTC.

This chain uses TRBV5-4 with TRBJ2-3, with 8 bases fitting TRBD2. Germline CDR1 is SGHNT and CDR2 is YYREEE (reference sequence). J gave up 4 bases and V 4 bases, and 8 bases lay outside the gene matches. This CDR3 has 15 residues. CDR3 loop: CASSARGLASDTQYF. The DNA for the CDR3 is TGTGCCAGCAGCGCGCGAGGACTAGCATCAGATACGCAGTATTTT.

With regard to this clone: The same CDR3 arises from other DNA sequences in this sample as well. The chain combines TRBV18 with TRBJ2-3, with D unclear. The germline V gene encodes CDR1 KGHSH and CDR2 LQKENI. This CDR3 comprises 12 residues. The V end lost 2 bases, the J end lost 2 bases, and 2 bases lay between the germline ends. The CDR3 loop is CASSPNTDTQYF. CDR3 coding DNA: TGTGCCAGCTCACCAAACACAGATACGCAGTATTTT.

The chain links TRBV27 to TRBJ2-7; 7 nucleotides agree with TRBD2. J gave up 2 bases and V 6 bases, and 4 bases lay outside the gene matches. Germline V lookup: CDR1 MNHEY, CDR2 SMNVEV (reference sequence). This CDR3 comprises 13 residues. CDR3 DNA: TGTGCCAGCAGACCTAGCGGTACCTACGAGCAGTACTTC. It yields the protein CASRPSGTYEQYF.